The subject of this entry is one T cell receptor beta chain. Its matching antigen is unknown. Germline loops: CDR1 MNHEY, CDR2 SVGEGT. V was clipped by 2 bases and J by 8 bases, with 12 bases between them. This CDR3 region has 14 residues. The assay was immunoSEQ multiplex PCR, and TCRdb's table has in-frame clones only and misses some. Of 100,000 or so clones in the sample, approximately 90% were seen once. These data belong to a study of T cell responses to AZD1222 COVID-19 vaccine. Regarding the study as a whole: Baseline serology detected seropositivity in only a handful of AZD1222 recipients.

The starting material was peripheral blood, obtained 28 days after the second AZD1222 dose. The TCR comes from an adult who received the AZD1222 COVID-19 vaccine. The V and J genes are TRBV6-2 or TRBV6-3 and TRBJ1-4; D gene ambiguous. The CDR3 is CASSYRAAEEKLFF. The CDR3 nucleotides read TGTGCCAGCAGTTACCGAGCGGCAGAGGAAAAACTGTTTTTT.